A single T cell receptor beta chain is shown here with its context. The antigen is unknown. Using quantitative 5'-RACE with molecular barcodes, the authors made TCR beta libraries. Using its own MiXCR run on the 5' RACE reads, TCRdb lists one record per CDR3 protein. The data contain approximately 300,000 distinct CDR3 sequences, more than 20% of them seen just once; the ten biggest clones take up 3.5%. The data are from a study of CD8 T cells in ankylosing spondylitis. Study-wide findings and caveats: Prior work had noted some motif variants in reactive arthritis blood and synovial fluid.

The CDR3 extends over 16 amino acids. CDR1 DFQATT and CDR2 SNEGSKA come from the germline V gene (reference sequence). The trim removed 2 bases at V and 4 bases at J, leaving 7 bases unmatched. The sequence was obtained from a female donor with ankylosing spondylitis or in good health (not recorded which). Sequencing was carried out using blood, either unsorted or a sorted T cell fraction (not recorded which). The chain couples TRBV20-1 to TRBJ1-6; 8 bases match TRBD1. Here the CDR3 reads CSARIPGTGYNSPLHF. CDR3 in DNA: TGCAGTGCTAGAATCCCCGGGACAGGATATAATTCACCCCTCCACTTT.